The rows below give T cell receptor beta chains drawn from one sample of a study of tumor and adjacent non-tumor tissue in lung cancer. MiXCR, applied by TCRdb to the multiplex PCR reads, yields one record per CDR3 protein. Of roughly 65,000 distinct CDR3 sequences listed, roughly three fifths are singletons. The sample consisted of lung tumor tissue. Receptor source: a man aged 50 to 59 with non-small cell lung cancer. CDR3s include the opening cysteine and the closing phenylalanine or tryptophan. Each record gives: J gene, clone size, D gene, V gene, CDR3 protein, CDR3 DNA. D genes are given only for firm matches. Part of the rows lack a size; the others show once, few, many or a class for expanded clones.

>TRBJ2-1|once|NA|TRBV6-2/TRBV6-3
CASRDGGRANEQFF
TGTGCCAGCAGGGATGGCGGGCGGGCCAATGAGCAGTTCTTC
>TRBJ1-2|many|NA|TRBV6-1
CASSEISNYGYTF
TGTGCCAGCAGTGAAATATCTAACTATGGCTACACCTTC
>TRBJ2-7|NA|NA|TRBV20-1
CSARLATHNEQYF
TGCAGTGCTAGACTAGCGACCCACAATGAGCAGTACTTC
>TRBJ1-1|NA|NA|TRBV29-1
CSARPGQSKNIEAFF
TGCAGCGCGCGACCGGGACAAAGTAAGAACATTGAAGCTTTCTTT
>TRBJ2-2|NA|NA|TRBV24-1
CTTSDTGWETGELFF
TGTACCACCAGTGATACAGGGTGGGAGACCGGGGAGCTGTTTTTT
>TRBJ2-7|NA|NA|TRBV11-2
CAYSLAGFVEQYF
TGTGCCTACAGCTTGGCAGGGTTTGTCGAGCAGTACTTC
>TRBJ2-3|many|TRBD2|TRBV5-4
CASSLALAGTDTQYF
TGTGCCAGCAGCTTGGCTCTAGCGGGGACAGATACGCAGTATTTT
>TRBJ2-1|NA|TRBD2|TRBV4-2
CASSHLSGGLNKQFF
TGTGCTAGCAGCCACCTAAGCGGGGGGTTGAATAAGCAGTTCTTC
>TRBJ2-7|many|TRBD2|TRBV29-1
CSVEEAGAYEQYF
TGCAGCGTTGAAGAAGCGGGAGCCTACGAGCAGTACTTC
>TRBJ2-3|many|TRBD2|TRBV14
CASSQLVLAGGQDTQYF
TGTGCCAGCAGCCAACTTGTATTAGCGGGAGGTCAGGATACGCAGTATTTT
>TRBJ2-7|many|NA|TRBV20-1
CSASPLSYYEQYF
TGCAGTGCCAGTCCCCTATCCTATTACGAGCAGTACTTC
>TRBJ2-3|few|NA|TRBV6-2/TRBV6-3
CASSYSKVGTDTQYF
TGTGCCAGCAGTTACTCGAAGGTGGGCACAGATACGCAGTATTTT
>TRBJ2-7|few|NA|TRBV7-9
CASSQSGRSSEQCF
TGTGCCAGCAGCCAATCCGGACGGTCATCCGAGCAGTGCTTC
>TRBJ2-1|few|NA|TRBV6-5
CTSSPNDGSYNEQFF
TGTACCAGCAGCCCGAATGATGGCTCCTACAATGAGCAGTTCTTC
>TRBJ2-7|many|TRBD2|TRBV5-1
CASSLAGGLLEQYF
TGCGCCAGCAGCCTCGCGGGGGGGCTGCTCGAGCAGTACTTC
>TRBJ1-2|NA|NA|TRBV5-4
CASSRDRQPNYGYTF
TGTGCCAGCAGCCGCGACAGACAACCTAACTATGGCTACACCTTC
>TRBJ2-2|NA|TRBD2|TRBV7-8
CSSSLRVAGGPRTGELFF
TGTTCCAGCAGCTTAAGAGTAGCGGGAGGGCCGCGGACCGGGGAGCTGTTTTTT
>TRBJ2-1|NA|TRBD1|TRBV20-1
CSYSDRGYEQFF
TGCAGCTATTCAGACAGGGGTTATGAGCAGTTCTTC
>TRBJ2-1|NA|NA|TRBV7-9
CAGSFQGPAANEQFF
TGTGCCGGCAGCTTCCAGGGTCCCGCGGCTAATGAGCAGTTCTTC
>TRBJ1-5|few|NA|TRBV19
CASSMGRSFNQPQHF
TGTGCCAGTAGTATGGGCAGGTCGTTCAATCAGCCCCAGCATTTT